These 30 T cell receptor beta chains were all obtained from the same sample, sequenced in a study of shared clonotypes between healthy human individuals. This table comes from immunoSEQ multiplex PCR, and its TCRdb copy is limited to in-frame clones, with some not included. The sample lists about 670,000 clones, 72% occurring once. Sequenced material: memory CD4+ T cells sorted from blood. Described subset: CD45RA-negative fraction. Every receptor here comes from a woman aged 30 to 39 in good health.

This chain joins TRBV30 and TRBJ1-5, with a possible D match to TRBD1 (5 bases). The CDR3 runs 12 residues. From germline, CDR1 is GTSNPN and CDR2 SVGIG (reference sequence). Trimming removed 5 bases from V and 4 bases from J, with 9 bases in between. CDR3 DNA: TGTGCCTGGGGGGACGGGAATCAGCCCCAGCATTTT. Translating gives CAWGDGNQPQHF.

V is TRBV5-1 and J is TRBJ2-7, with a possible D match to TRBD2 (6 bases). V was clipped by 0 bases and J by 7 bases, with 11 bases between them. The germline V gene encodes CDR1 SGHRS and CDR2 YFSETQ. This CDR3 contains 13 residues. DNA for the CDR3: TGCGCCAGCAGCTTGGGGGGAGGATGGGAGCAGTACTTC. Translation gives CASSLGGGWEQYF.

This clone was counted a single time. The CDR3 DNA sequence: TGTGCCAGCAGCCCTGGACAGGGGACCTCCGAGCAGTACTTC. It yields the protein CASSPGQGTSEQYF. The chain combines TRBV28 with TRBJ2-7, with 9 bases lining up with TRBD1. CDR1 and CDR2 (germline): MDHEN, SYDVKM. Germline trimming cut 6 bases from V and 6 bases from J; bases unmatched to any gene: 9. This CDR3 has 14 amino acids.

The chain links TRBV28 to TRBJ2-5, with 11 bases aligning to TRBD2. The CDR3 consists of 16 residues. V shed 3 bases, J shed 1 base, and the junction held 4 bases outside the gene matches. CDR1 is MDHEN and CDR2 is SYDVKM in the germline V gene. CDR3: CASSFSLAGGQETQYF. CDR3 DNA: TGTGCCAGCAGTTTTTCCCTAGCGGGAGGCCAAGAGACCCAGTACTTC.

This clone came up once. The DNA for the CDR3 is TGTGCCAGCAGTGAATCGACTAGCGGGAGGAGGAATGAGCAGTTCTTC. Amino acid sequence: CASSESTSGRRNEQFF. The V call is TRBV25-1, the J call TRBJ2-1, with 13 bases fitting TRBD2. V lost 1 base, J lost 7 bases, and 4 bases stayed unmatched. The germline V gene encodes CDR1 MGHDK and CDR2 SYGVNS. CDR3 size: 16 residues.

The chain combines TRBV5-1 with TRBJ2-1, with D uncertain. From germline, CDR1 is SGHRS and CDR2 YFSETQ. V dropped 6 bases and J dropped 0 bases, with 10 bases sitting between them. The CDR3 length is 14 residues. The CDR3 DNA reads TGCGCCAGCACATCTGGAATCTCCTACAATGAGCAGTTCTTC. It codes for CASTSGISYNEQFF.

This clone was seen a handful of times. The chain employs TRBV27 and TRBJ1-5; possibly TRBD1 for D (5 bases). Germline-derived CDR1 and CDR2 are MNHEY and SMNVEV (reference sequence). V dropped 6 bases and J dropped 3 bases, with 12 bases sitting between them. This CDR3 spans 14 amino acids. CDR3 bases: TGTGCCAGCAGGCCCGGGACCGACAATCAGCCCCAGCATTTT. Residues: CASRPGTDNQPQHF.

This clone turned up a few times. The V gene is TRBV15, the J gene TRBJ2-5; D is possibly TRBD2 (6 bases). CDR3 length: 15 amino acids. Germline V gene lookup returns CDR1 LNHNV and CDR2 YYDKDF (reference sequence). V lost 2 bases, J lost 10 bases, and 20 bases lay in between. The CDR3 sequence: CATSRLLGILGGQYF. DNA for the CDR3: TGTGCCACCAGCAGACTCCTGGGGATACTCGGGGGCCAGTACTTC. Full variable domain (outside the CDR3, taken from reference TRBV15 and TRBJ2-5): DAMVIQNPRYQVTQFGKPVTLSCSQTLNHNVMYWYQQKSSQAPKLLFHYYDKDFNNEADTPDNFQSRRPNTSFCFLDIRSPGLGDTAMYLCATSRLLGILGGQYFGPGTRLLVL.

The CDR3 sequence: CAISEVGPQVTDTQYF. CDR3 in DNA: TGTGCCATCAGTGAGGTGGGACCACAGGTTACAGATACGCAGTATTTT. The chain links TRBV10-3 to TRBJ2-3, with D perhaps TRBD1 or TRBD2 (5 bases each). This CDR3 region has 16 residues. Between the trimmed V and J ends, which lost 2 bases and 3 bases, there was a span of 15 bases. The germline V gene has CDR1 ENHRY and CDR2 SYGVKD.

This clone was seen a handful of times. Other nucleotide sequences from this sample produce the same CDR3. The rearrangement joins TRBV28 to TRBJ1-1; D gene ambiguous. Germline V CDR1 and CDR2: MDHEN, SYDVKM. V lost 3 bases and J 1 base, leaving 6 bases between the germline ends. The CDR3 has 13 amino acids. For the CDR3, the DNA is TGTGCCAGCAGTTTTGCCGCGAACACTGAAGCTTTCTTT. This translates into CASSFAANTEAFF.

The count of this clone is one. V gene TRBV18 combines with J gene TRBJ2-1; weak D call: TRBD2 (6 bases). CDR1 is KGHSH, CDR2 LQKENI, per germline. The CDR3 has 16 residues. The ends were cut back, 0 bases at V and 9 bases at J, with 18 bases in the middle. As DNA, the CDR3 is TGTGCCAGCTCACCACCGATAGGAGGGATTGGGGCTGAGCAGTTCTTC. Translation: CASSPPIGGIGAEQFF.

This clone was picked up a small number of times. The V call is TRBV5-1, the J call TRBJ1-3; D is ambiguous. The V gene lost 4 bases and the J gene lost 0 bases, with 14 bases spanning the gap. This CDR3 region has 16 residues. Germline CDR1 SGHRS, CDR2 YFSETQ. CDR3 in DNA: TGCGCCAGCAGCAACGACCAGACGAGCTCTGGAAACACCATATATTTT. The encoded protein is CASSNDQTSSGNTIYF. Supplemented by reference TRBV5-1 and TRBJ1-3, the full variable domain reads KAGVTQTPRYLIKTRGQQVTLSCSPISGHRSVSWYQQTPGQGLQFLFEYFSETQRNKGNFPGRFSGRQFSNSRSEMNVSTLELGDSALYLCASSNDQTSSGNTIYFGEGSWLTVV.

The genes are TRBV18 and TRBJ2-5; D assignment may be TRBD1 or TRBD2 (7 bases each). V shed 1 base and J shed 0 bases, with 12 bases lying between them. The CDR3 contains 16 residues. Germline V gene lookup returns CDR1 KGHSH and CDR2 LQKENI. The CDR3 spells CASSPRSGGDQETQYF. The DNA for the CDR3 is TGTGCCAGCTCACCACGGTCAGGGGGGGACCAAGAGACCCAGTACTTC.

The chain employs TRBV28 and TRBJ1-2, with 9 bases identical to TRBD1. Germline V gene sequence: CDR1 MDHEN, CDR2 SYDVKM. CDR3 length: 14 residues. Trimming took 6 bases from V and 2 from J; bases not matched to a gene: 4. In nucleotides, the CDR3 is TGTGCCAGCAGGAACAGGGGGCCGAACTATGGCTACACCTTC. Protein sequence: CASRNRGPNYGYTF.

This clone showed up just once. The chain carries TRBV9 and TRBJ2-1; 8 bases are shared with TRBD2. The CDR3 extends over 17 amino acids. The V segment lost 1 base and the J segment 7 bases; nucleotides outside the gene matches: 13. Germline CDR1 is SGDLS and CDR2 is YYNGEE. The CDR3 sequence is CASSVTGTSRVGNEQFF. CDR3 DNA: TGTGCCAGCAGCGTAACCGGGACTAGTAGAGTGGGGAATGAGCAGTTCTTC.

This chain joins TRBV28 and TRBJ1-4; TRBD1 matches 7 bases. The CDR3 is 13 amino acids. Per the germline V gene, CDR1 is MDHEN and CDR2 is SYDVKM. The CDR3 DNA follows: TGTGCGGTAGGGGGCGGTGTACGAGAAAAACTGTTTTTT. Translated, it gives CAVGGGVREKLFF.

This chain joins TRBV5-1 and TRBJ2-7, with D perhaps TRBD2 (5 bases). The V gene lost 0 bases and the J gene lost 2 bases, with 12 bases spanning the gap. The germline gives CDR1 SGHRS, CDR2 YFSETQ. This CDR3 has 15 amino acids. CDR3 DNA: TGCGCCAGCAGCTTGGGGCTAGCTACCCCCTACGAGCAGTACTTC. This sequence encodes CASSLGLATPYEQYF.

This clone was seen only once. The J gene is TRBJ2-7, the V gene TRBV29-1, with D hard to call. Trimming took 4 bases from V and 2 from J, leaving 9 bases between them. The CDR3 runs to 12 residues. Germline V gene data show CDR1 as SQVTM and CDR2 as ANQGSEA. The CDR3: CSVAAQAYEQYF. CDR3 in DNA: TGCAGCGTTGCAGCGCAGGCCTACGAGCAGTACTTC.

The chain employs TRBV5-1 and TRBJ2-3, with 10 positions matching TRBD1. CDR1 is SGHRS and CDR2 is YFSETQ in the germline V gene. V lost 3 bases, J lost 1 base, and 5 bases stayed unmatched. The CDR3 covers 16 residues. The CDR3 reads CASSSSGTGGTDTQYF. The CDR3 DNA sequence: TGCGCCAGCAGCTCCTCCGGGACAGGGGGCACAGATACGCAGTATTTT.

The table lists this clone with a few counts. The chain joins TRBV11-2 to TRBJ1-2, with TRBD1 as a possible D gene (6 bases). This CDR3 contains 13 residues. Per the germline V gene, CDR1 is SGHAT and CDR2 is FQNNGV. Trimming stripped 4 bases from V and 2 bases from J, with 8 bases between. The CDR3 protein is CASSSDRNYGYTF. The DNA for the CDR3 is TGTGCCAGCAGCTCCGACAGGAACTATGGCTACACCTTC.

The chain is built from TRBV6-1 and TRBJ2-6; D tentatively reads TRBD1 or TRBD2 (5 bases each). This CDR3 comprises 16 residues. The V end lost 1 base, the J end lost 3 bases, and 10 bases lay between the germline ends. CDR1 and CDR2 (germline): MNHNS, SASEGT. CDR3: CASSEGGFYGANVLTF. DNA for the CDR3: TGTGCCAGCAGTGAAGGGGGGTTCTATGGGGCCAACGTCCTGACTTTC.

The chain combines TRBV10-3 with TRBJ2-5; TRBD1 matches 9 bases. Germline loops: CDR1 ENHRY, CDR2 SYGVKD. CDR3 length: 15 amino acids. The trim removed 0 bases at V and 5 bases at J, leaving 4 bases unmatched. The CDR3 region is CAISESGQGRETQYF. In DNA, the CDR3 is TGTGCCATCAGTGAGTCGGGACAGGGAAGGGAGACCCAGTACTTC.

This chain links TRBV7-3 with TRBJ2-2; D uncertain. Looked up from germline, CDR1 is SGHTA and CDR2 is FQGTGA. V lost 8 bases to trimming and J lost 0 bases, with 4 bases between them. This CDR3 has 12 amino acids. The CDR3 DNA sequence: TGTGCCAGCGGGTCGAACACCGGGGAGCTGTTTTTT. It yields the protein CASGSNTGELFF.

The chain combines TRBV6-1 with TRBJ2-1, with D perhaps TRBD1 (6 bases). Germline V gene lookup returns CDR1 MNHNS and CDR2 SASEGT. The CDR3 contains 12 residues. V lost 6 bases to trimming and J lost 10 bases, with 13 bases between them. CDR3 in amino acids: CASRNRVGEQFF. CDR3 in DNA: TGTGCCAGCAGAAACAGGGTAGGAGAGCAGTTCTTC.

This rearrangement joins TRBV6-6 to TRBJ2-7; D possibly corresponds to TRBD2 (5 bases). The germline V gene encodes CDR1 MNHNY and CDR2 SVGAGI (reference sequence). Trimming cost V 4 bases and J 6 bases, with 10 bases left between them. The CDR3 runs to 12 residues. The CDR3 here is CASSSSGFEQYF. Here the CDR3 DNA reads TGTGCCAGCAGTTCGTCGGGATTCGAGCAGTACTTC.

This CDR3 reads CASSLVEASYTF. The CDR3 coding sequence is TGTGCCAGCAGCTTAGTTGAAGCCAGCTACACCTTC. J is TRBJ1-2 and V is TRBV7-9, with D hard to call. The CDR3 is made up of 12 amino acids. The germline V gene encodes CDR1 SEHNR and CDR2 FQNEAQ (reference sequence). Trimming removed 1 base from V and 9 bases from J, with 9 bases in between.

In this sample, this clone turned up many times. The genes are TRBV29-1 and TRBJ2-7, with 9 bases identical to TRBD2. The CDR3 contains 14 residues. Losses at the gene ends were 6 bases for V and 3 bases for J; bases not matched to a gene: 9. The germline gives CDR1 SQVTM, CDR2 ANQGSEA. CDR3 DNA: TGCAGCGTGGCGAGGACTAGCGATGGCTACGAGCAGTACTTC. It encodes CSVARTSDGYEQYF.

J is TRBJ2-6 and V is TRBV7-3; 8 bases align to TRBD1. The CDR3 spans 17 residues. Germline CDR1 reads SGHTA; CDR2 reads FQGTGA. Trimming cost V 3 bases and J 2 bases; bases outside gene matches: 6. The CDR3 spells CASSFRQGAAGANVLTF. For the CDR3, the DNA is TGTGCCAGCAGCTTTCGGCAGGGGGCTGCTGGGGCCAACGTCCTGACTTTC. The full variable domain, with the rest looked up from reference TRBV7-3 and TRBJ2-6, is GAGVSQTPSNKVTEKGKYVELRCDPISGHTALYWYRQSLGQGPEFLIYFQGTGAADDSGLPNDRFFAVRPEGSVSTLKIQRTERGDSAVYLCASSFRQGAAGANVLTFGAGSRLTVL.

The CDR3 DNA follows: TGTGCCAGTAGTATAGCGAAGGAGGTGACTGAAGCTTTCTTT. Translated, it gives CASSIAKEVTEAFF. This chain links TRBV19 with TRBJ1-1; the D is unclear. Germline CDR1 reads LNHDA; CDR2 reads SQIVND (reference sequence). V gave up 1 base and J gave up 5 bases, with 11 bases separating them. This CDR3 comprises 14 residues.

The V call is TRBV19, the J call TRBJ1-2; the D gene is possibly TRBD1 (6 bases). Germline V gene data show CDR1 as LNHDA and CDR2 as SQIVND (reference sequence). This CDR3 spans 15 amino acids. V was trimmed by 4 bases and J by 6 bases, leaving 18 bases between them. CDR3 loop: CASSTRRGGLDGYTF. The DNA of the CDR3 is TGTGCCAGTAGTACCCGCAGGGGTGGTTTGGATGGCTACACCTTC.